This TCR beta chain was recovered during a study of cytomegalovirus exposure and HLA in healthy donors. A word on this clone: Its target is unknown.

Germline CDR1 reads SGHTA; CDR2 reads FQGNSA. The V gene end was trimmed by 4 bases and the J gene end by 1 base; junction bases not matched to a gene: 4. The CDR3 length is 17 residues. PCR amplification relied on 60 Vbeta primers (plus 13 Jbeta primers). The data were produced by immunoSEQ multiplex PCR, yet TCRdb's version contains in-frame clones alone and is incomplete. Among roughly 190,000 clones listed, around 82% were seen once. The study's findings and limits: Within an earlier analysis, most TCR beta V segments proved productive either about 87% or about 30% of the time.

The gene calls are TRBV7-2 and TRBJ2-6, with 10 bases identical to TRBD1. This TCR was recovered from a man aged 35 to 55 in good health and CMV-seropositive. Material for sequencing was PBMCs. The CDR3 DNA reads as TGTGCCAGCAGCTGGACAGGGGGTGGGTCTGGGGCCAACGTCCTGACTTTC. Residues: CASSWTGGGSGANVLTF.